This record concerns one T cell receptor (beta chain) sequence. Its antigen is undetermined. The CDR3 has 15 amino acids. Trimming removed 5 bases from V and 3 bases from J; junction bases left unmatched: 3. Germline V gene data show CDR1 as SEHNR and CDR2 as FQNEAQ (reference sequence). The assay was immunoSEQ multiplex PCR, and TCRdb's table has in-frame clones only and misses some. The sample consists of 100,000 to 150,000 clones, 85% to 95% of them appearing once. This record comes from a study of T cell responses to AZD1222 COVID-19 vaccine. Study-wide results and caveats: Every sample of the repertoires postdated the peak T cell response.

The rearrangement links TRBV7-9 to TRBJ2-2; TRBD2 agrees at 10 bases. Sequences were derived from peripheral blood, sampled on day 0 of AZD1222 vaccination. The receptor comes from an adult in good health. The chain's CDR3 is CASSPAGGYTGELFF. The CDR3 DNA sequence: TGTGCCAGCAGCCCAGCGGGGGGGTACACCGGGGAGCTGTTTTTT.